These 13 T cell receptor beta chains came from one sample sequenced in a study of memory CD4+ T cells and cytomegalovirus serostatus. Single viable CD3+CD4+CD8-CD45RO+ cells were sorted as the memory CD4+ T cells. Assay: immunoSEQ multiplex PCR; the TCRdb copy retains only in-frame clones and omits some. The sample has 70,000 or so clones, roughly 78% seen once; the top ten hold roughly 2.6%. The sequencing sample was made of memory CD4+ T cells from blood. Receptor source: an adult in good health and CMV-seropositive.

Notes on this clone: This specimen includes other DNA sequences encoding the same CDR3. The chain has TRBV30 and TRBJ2-6; the D gene is possibly TRBD2 (5 bases). Germline V gene sequence: CDR1 GTSNPN, CDR2 SVGIG (reference sequence). Between the trimmed V and J ends, which lost 4 bases and 0 bases, there was a span of 7 bases. The CDR3 spans 14 residues. The CDR3 region is CAWKAGSGANVLTF. CDR3 in DNA: TGTGCCTGGAAGGCGGGCTCTGGGGCCAACGTCCTGACTTTC. The whole variable domain, remainder taken from reference TRBV30 and TRBJ2-6, is SQTIHQWPATLVQPVGSPLSLECTVEGTSNPNLYWYRQAAGRGLQLLFYSVGIGQISSEVPQNLSASRPQDRQFILSSKKLLLSDSGFYLCAWKAGSGANVLTFGAGSRLTVL.

This clone has a single count. The chain uses TRBV5-1 and TRBJ1-3; tentative D call: TRBD1 (5 bases). The ends were cut back, 0 bases at V and 4 bases at J, with 8 bases in the middle. CDR1 and CDR2 (germline): SGHRS, YFSETQ. CDR3 length: 14 amino acids. CDR3 DNA: TGCGCCAGCAGCTTGGACCAGGGCGGAAACACCATATATTTT. Its translation is CASSLDQGGNTIYF.

This chain joins TRBV19 and TRBJ1-5, with D tentatively TRBD1 (5 bases). Trimming removed 5 bases from V and 5 bases from J, with 10 bases in between. The CDR3 extends over 13 amino acids. Germline loops: CDR1 LNHDA, CDR2 SQIVND (reference sequence). This chain's CDR3 is CASSRDLDQPQHF. As DNA, the CDR3 is TGTGCCAGTAGTCGGGACCTTGATCAGCCCCAGCATTTT.

The V and J genes are TRBV7-9 and TRBJ2-7; perhaps TRBD1 as D (5 bases). V lost 5 bases to trimming and J lost 4 bases, with 15 bases between them. The CDR3 consists of 14 residues. Germline CDR1 is SEHNR and CDR2 is FQNEAQ (reference sequence). The CDR3 coding sequence is TGTGCCAGCAGCCCATTGACCCCAGGGTACGAGCAGTACTTC. This sequence encodes CASSPLTPGYEQYF. Supplemented by reference TRBV7-9 and TRBJ2-7, the full variable domain reads DTGVSQNPRHKITKRGQNVTFRCDPISEHNRLYWYRQTLGQGPEFLTYFQNEAQLEKSRLLSDRFSAERPKGSFSTLEIQRTEQGDSAMYLCASSPLTPGYEQYFGPGTRLTVT.

V and J are TRBV6-1 and TRBJ2-7, with 7 nucleotides matching TRBD2. This CDR3 has 13 amino acids. V shed 6 bases and J 2 bases; nucleotides not matched to a gene: 4. Per the germline V gene, CDR1 is MNHNS and CDR2 is SASEGT. CDR3 residues: CASRASGTYEQYV. Here the CDR3 DNA reads TGTGCCAGCAGGGCTAGCGGTACCTACGAGCAGTACGTC.

This chain joins TRBV14 and TRBJ2-5, with TRBD2 identical over 12 bases. J was trimmed by 4 bases and V by 2 bases; bases with no gene match: 8. This CDR3 has 17 amino acids. Germline CDR1 SGHDN, CDR2 FVKESK. The CDR3 nucleotides are TGTGCCAGCAGCCAAAGGGCGACTAGCGGGGGAATAGAGACCCAGTACTTC. Its protein product is CASSQRATSGGIETQYF.

This chain joins TRBV30 and TRBJ1-1, with D possibly TRBD1 on 5 matching bases. The CDR3 has 10 residues. V dropped 8 bases and J dropped 10 bases, with 14 bases sitting between them. Germline V lookup: CDR1 GTSNPN, CDR2 SVGIG (reference sequence). This chain's CDR3 is CAGQYQGAFF. As DNA, the CDR3 is TGTGCCGGACAATACCAAGGAGCTTTCTTT.

This sequence joins TRBV6-1 and TRBJ2-5, with TRBD2 identical over 7 bases. The V segment lost 6 bases and the J segment 5 bases; nucleotides outside the gene matches: 9. The CDR3 covers 14 residues. Germline V gives CDR1 MNHNS, CDR2 SASEGT. CDR3 protein: CASSTGGGQETQYF. As DNA, the CDR3 is TGTGCCAGCAGCACCGGGGGAGGGCAGGAGACCCAGTACTTC.

This chain joins TRBV9 and TRBJ2-3, with 8 positions matching TRBD2. Germline loops: CDR1 SGDLS, CDR2 YYNGEE. This CDR3 contains 14 residues. After removal of 6 bases from V and 3 bases from J, the junction contained 6 bases not matched to a gene. The CDR3 reads CASNVGLATDTQYF. The DNA of the CDR3 is TGTGCCAGCAACGTTGGACTAGCAACAGATACGCAGTATTTT.

The chain employs TRBV2 and TRBJ1-2; perhaps TRBD1 as D (5 bases). V was shortened by 7 bases and J by 5 bases, with 11 bases between the two germline ends. Looked up from germline, CDR1 is SNHLY and CDR2 is FYNNEI. The CDR3 length is 12 residues. The CDR3 region has the DNA TGTGCCAGCAACGCGGAGGGGTATGGCTACACCTTC. This translates into CASNAEGYGYTF.

The DNA for the CDR3 is TGTGCCAGCAGGAGGGACAGGGGGTACGGCTACACCTTC. This gives the protein CASRRDRGYGYTF. This chain links TRBV6-6 with TRBJ1-2, with TRBD1 identical over 11 bases. Germline V lookup: CDR1 MNHNY, CDR2 SVGAGI (reference sequence). Losses at the gene ends were 6 bases for V and 8 bases for J; bases not matched to a gene: 5. CDR3 length: 13 residues.

CDR3: CASSIRDTLHYTF. The CDR3 DNA sequence: TGTGCCAGTAGTATCCGGGACACACTACACTACACCTTC. V and J are TRBV19 and TRBJ1-2, with a possible D match to TRBD1 (6 bases). The CDR3 extends over 13 amino acids. The germline CDR1 and CDR2 sequences are LNHDA and SQIVND (reference sequence). V lost 3 bases and J 10 bases, leaving 15 bases between the germline ends.

The chain employs TRBV9 and TRBJ1-3; 8 nucleotides agree with TRBD1. Germline assignment: CDR1 SGDLS and CDR2 YYNGEE. With 4 bases clipped from V and 3 bases from J, the junction kept 6 bases outside the gene matches. The CDR3 is 15 residues long. The CDR3 loop is CASSPDRAGGNTIYF. The CDR3 nucleotides are TGTGCCAGCAGCCCGGACAGGGCGGGTGGAAACACCATATATTTT.